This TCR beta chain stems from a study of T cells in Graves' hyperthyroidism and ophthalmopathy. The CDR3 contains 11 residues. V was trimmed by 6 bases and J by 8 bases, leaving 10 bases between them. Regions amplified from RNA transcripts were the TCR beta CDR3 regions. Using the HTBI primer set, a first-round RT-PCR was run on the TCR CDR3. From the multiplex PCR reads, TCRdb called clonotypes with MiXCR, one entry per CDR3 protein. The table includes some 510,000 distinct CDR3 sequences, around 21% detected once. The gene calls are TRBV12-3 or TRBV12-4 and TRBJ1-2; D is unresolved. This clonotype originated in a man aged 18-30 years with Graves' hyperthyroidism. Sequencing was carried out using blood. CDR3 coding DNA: TGTGCCAGCAGCAAGGGATACGGCTACACCTTC. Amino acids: CASSKGYGYTF.